This T cell receptor beta chain was recovered during a study of Ad26.COV2.S vaccination and SARS-CoV-2 variants. Whole-study findings and limits: An underestimation of total T cell responses may have resulted from the TCR breadth and depth analyses.

Comment on this clone: Its antigen is unknown.

The data were produced by immunoSEQ multiplex PCR, yet TCRdb's version contains in-frame clones alone and is incomplete. The table shows some 340,000 clones, with just over 85% occurring only once. Stated treatment: around 19 received Ad26.COV2.S at low or high dose, single or two shots; roughly five received placebo; per-sample allocation not given. Day 63 after the first injection of vaccine or placebo was the sampling time. Whoever gave the sample was an adult aged 18-55 years in Boston. Trimming took 4 bases from V and 5 from J; bases not matched to a gene: 7. The CDR3 is 14 residues long. CDR1 and CDR2 from the germline V gene are SEHNR and FQNEAQ (reference sequence).

The origin of this receptor is a person between 18 and 60 years old who received the Ad26.COV2.S COVID-19 vaccine or a placebo. The sample was peripheral blood, taken in a trial of Ad26.COV2.S vaccine versus placebo. The chain has TRBV7-9 and TRBJ1-1; 7 bases align to TRBD1. The CDR3 nucleotides are TGTGCCAGCAGCTATGAGGGGGCGTCGACTGAAGCTTTCTTT. Translated: CASSYEGASTEAFF.